These 16 T cell receptor beta chains came from one sample sequenced in a study of CD8 T cells in Susac syndrome. A quantity of about 0.45 to 1 ug RNA underwent reverse transcription using random hexamers. One entry per CDR3 protein, called by TCRdb with MiXCR from the immunoSEQ multiplex PCR reads. The table has about 440,000 distinct CDR3 sequences, 75% to 90% seen once; the top ten hold 0.12%. Material: CD8+ T cells from PBMCs. The origin of the receptors is a human donor with multiple sclerosis.

This clonotype was seen only once. This rearrangement joins TRBV20-1 to TRBJ2-1, with 11 positions matching TRBD1. The germline CDR1 and CDR2 sequences are DFQATT and SNEGSKA (reference sequence). V was pared by 6 bases and J by 0 bases, with 7 bases of the junction left unmatched. CDR3 length equals 16 residues. CDR3 nucleotide sequence: TGCAGTGCCAGGGACAGGGGGGGATTCTCCTACAATGAGCAGTTCTTC. Translated, it gives CSARDRGGFSYNEQFF.

The V and J genes are TRBV27 and TRBJ1-1; 8 bases line up with TRBD1. The CDR3 has 17 amino acids. Trimming cost V 0 bases and J 2 bases; bases outside gene matches: 8. Germline assignment: CDR1 MNHEY and CDR2 SMNVEV (reference sequence). The DNA of the CDR3 is TGTGCCAGCAGTTTATCGGGGCAGGGGGCCCGAAACACTGAAGCTTTCTTT. Translated, it gives CASSLSGQGARNTEAFF.

This clonotype was seen only once. The chain carries TRBV28 and TRBJ2-7; no definite D call. Germline CDR1 MDHEN, CDR2 SYDVKM. CDR3 size: 14 residues. V lost 3 bases and J lost 2, with 11 bases in between. The CDR3 loop reads CASSFVGVTYEQYF. The CDR3 DNA reads TGTGCCAGCAGTTTCGTCGGAGTAACCTACGAGCAGTACTTC.

The V gene is TRBV2, the J gene TRBJ1-2, with D perhaps TRBD1 (5 bases). This CDR3 is 16 amino acids long. The ends were cut back, 4 bases at V and 4 bases at J, with 19 bases in the middle. Germline V gives CDR1 SNHLY, CDR2 FYNNEI. CDR3 in amino acids: CASSGIDRGLSYGYTF. As DNA, the CDR3 is TGTGCCAGCAGTGGGATCGACAGAGGACTCTCCTATGGCTACACCTTC.

This chain connects TRBV12-3 or TRBV12-4 to TRBJ1-2; a possible D gene is TRBD1 (5 bases). This CDR3 is built from 13 residues. V was cut by 3 bases and J by 5 bases, with 10 bases left in between. CDR3 amino acids: CASSLGVMYGYTF. CDR3 nucleotide sequence: TGTGCCAGCAGTTTGGGGGTGATGTATGGCTACACCTTC.

The genes are TRBV6-5 and TRBJ1-1; D is perhaps TRBD1 (6 bases). The CDR3 sequence is 13 residues long. V was clipped by 4 bases and J by 4 bases, with 10 bases between them. In germline, CDR1 is MNHEY, CDR2 SVGAGI. The DNA for the CDR3 is TGTGCCAGCAGTTTGCTAGGGGGCACTGAAGCTTTCTTT. This sequence encodes CASSLLGGTEAFF.

The chain combines TRBV24-1 with TRBJ1-1; no reliable D call. The CDR3 covers 11 residues. Germline CDR1 and CDR2: KGHDR and SFDVKD. V shed 8 bases and J shed 1 base, with 4 bases lying between them. As DNA, the CDR3 is TGTGCCACCATAAGGAACACTGAAGCTTTCTTT. It translates to CATIRNTEAFF.

This chain links TRBV15 with TRBJ2-7; 7 bases line up with TRBD2. This CDR3 region has 17 residues. The germline V gene has CDR1 LNHNV and CDR2 YYDKDF (reference sequence). The V segment lost 0 bases and the J segment 3 bases; nucleotides outside the gene matches: 11. The CDR3 DNA reads as TGTGCCACCAGCAGAGATCGTTTCGGGGGGAAGTTCTACGAGCAGTACTTC. It yields the protein CATSRDRFGGKFYEQYF.

This clonotype was observed a handful of times. CDR3 sequence reads: CASSLLASGYEQYF. The CDR3 region has the DNA TGTGCCAGCAGTTTATTAGCTAGCGGATACGAGCAGTACTTC. V and J are TRBV12-3 or TRBV12-4 and TRBJ2-7, with 7 bases aligning to TRBD2. Trimming at V came to 2 bases and at J to 4 bases, leaving 5 bases not matched to a gene. This CDR3 is 14 amino acids long.

V usage is TRBV27 and J usage is TRBJ2-4, with 9 nucleotides matching TRBD1. V gave up 5 bases and J gave up 8 bases; unmatched junction bases: 13. The V gene's germline CDR1 is MNHEY and CDR2 SMNVEV (reference sequence). This CDR3 is built from 16 residues. The chain's CDR3 is CASSPSDRGREHIQYF. The DNA for the CDR3 is TGTGCCAGCAGTCCCTCGGACAGGGGTAGAGAACACATTCAGTACTTC.

This chain connects TRBV5-1 to TRBJ2-7; D uncertain. The V end was cut by 4 bases, the J end by 0 bases, with 11 bases between. CDR1 is SGHRS, CDR2 YFSETQ, per germline. The CDR3 runs to 14 residues. The CDR3 DNA follows: TGCGCCAGCAGCACAGTGACCGGCTCCTACGAGCAGTACTTC. Encoded protein: CASSTVTGSYEQYF.

This chain uses TRBV29-1 with TRBJ2-3; the match to TRBD2 covers 10 bases. This CDR3 is 15 amino acids long. Trimming at V came to 8 bases and at J to 6 bases, leaving 14 bases not matched to a gene. Germline values: CDR1 SQVTM, CDR2 ANQGSEA. The CDR3 DNA follows: TGCAGCACAGACTCCCTAGCGGGGGCGTGGGATACGCAGTATTTT. Its protein product is CSTDSLAGAWDTQYF.

This clonotype has only one observation. The chain links TRBV3-1 to TRBJ2-5, with D possibly matching TRBD2 (5 bases). CDR1 LGHDT and CDR2 YNNKEL come from the germline V gene (reference sequence). V dropped 5 bases and J dropped 0 bases, with 19 bases sitting between them. The CDR3 is made up of 17 amino acids. The CDR3 loop is CASSSLGVAPYQETQYF. For the CDR3, the DNA is TGTGCCAGCAGCTCCTTAGGAGTAGCGCCATACCAAGAGACCCAGTACTTC.

This clonotype was picked up one time. The rearrangement links TRBV7-9 to TRBJ2-1; D ambiguous. The CDR3 is made up of 15 amino acids. V lost 5 bases to trimming and J lost 0 bases, with 11 bases between them. Germline CDR1 and CDR2: SEHNR and FQNEAQ (reference sequence). The CDR3 reads CASSEDGGSYNEQFF. CDR3 DNA: TGTGCCAGCAGCGAGGACGGCGGCTCCTACAATGAGCAGTTCTTC.

V and J are TRBV27 and TRBJ2-7; D unresolved. The CDR3 runs 14 residues. Germline CDR1 MNHEY, CDR2 SMNVEV (reference sequence). Trimming left V 9 bases short and J 3 bases short, with 18 bases between. The CDR3, as DNA: TGTGCCAGTCGTGGGAACGCCCAAAACTACGAGCAGTACTTC. Protein product: CASRGNAQNYEQYF.

The gene calls are TRBV27 and TRBJ2-5; 8 bases match TRBD1. V was pared by 6 bases and J by 5 bases, with 5 bases of the junction left unmatched. The CDR3 extends over 13 amino acids. Per the germline V gene, CDR1 is MNHEY and CDR2 is SMNVEV (reference sequence). Here the CDR3 DNA reads TGTGCCAGCAGGGGCTACAGGGGGGAGACCCAGTACTTC. Its protein product is CASRGYRGETQYF.